The 23 T cell receptor beta chains below all came from one sample that was sequenced in a study of PD-1 blockade in classical Hodgkin lymphoma. TCRdb's table, derived via immunoSEQ multiplex PCR, lists solely in-frame clones and lacks some. The data show tens of thousands of clones, with around two thirds seen just once and approximately 5.8% held by the top ten. Each patient experienced a relapse that followed autologous stem cell transplantation, and brentuximab vedotin exposure varied. Sequenced material: peripheral blood mononuclear cells (PBMCs), taken at baseline. The source is a human donor with classical Hodgkin lymphoma.

Only one count was recorded for this clone. The CDR3, as DNA: TGTGCCAGCAGCTTCAGGGTCAACGAGCAGTACTTC. Its translation: CASSFRVNEQYF. The chain combines TRBV7-9 with TRBJ2-7, with D possibly TRBD1 on 5 matching bases. Per germline, CDR1 SEHNR and CDR2 FQNEAQ (reference sequence). V was clipped by 3 bases and J by 5 bases, with 8 bases between them. The CDR3 contains 12 residues.

This clone was observed a few times. The chain uses TRBV6-5 and TRBJ1-1, with D possibly TRBD1 on 5 matching bases. Between the trimmed V and J ends, which lost 5 bases and 11 bases, there was a span of 12 bases. Germline values: CDR1 MNHEY, CDR2 SVGAGI. This CDR3 is built from 11 residues. The CDR3 DNA reads TGTGCCAGCAGTGGGGGTACAGGTGCTTTCTTT. Translating it yields CASSGGTGAFF.

Only one count was recorded for this clone. At one end the junction does not follow the germline gene, possibly because of a read error. The chain recombines TRBV23-1 with TRBJ2-1; 8 nucleotides align to TRBD1. TRBV23-1 counts as an open reading frame of uncertain function. This CDR3 has 11 amino acids. CDR3 DNA: TGCGCCAGCAGTCCTTGGACAGGGAAGGTCTTC. It specifies CASSPWTGKVF.

V gene TRBV7-2 combines with J gene TRBJ2-7; 8 nucleotides line up with TRBD2. The CDR3 contains 15 residues. The V gene end was trimmed by 3 bases and the J gene end by 4 bases; junction bases not matched to a gene: 8. Germline V lookup: CDR1 SGHTA, CDR2 FQGNSA. CDR3 bases: TGTGCCAGCAGCTTTCAGCCTAGCGGGCCGTACGAGCAGTACTTC. Protein: CASSFQPSGPYEQYF.

Here the CDR3 reads CASSRTGQDIQYF. The CDR3, as DNA: TGTGCCAGCAGTCGGACAGGGCAGGACATTCAGTACTTC. The chain employs TRBV6-6 and TRBJ2-4; TRBD1 aligns across 8 bases. The CDR3 runs 13 residues. Trimming took 5 bases from V and 8 from J; bases not matched to a gene: 5. Germline CDR1 and CDR2: MNHNY and SVGAGI (reference sequence).

The V call is TRBV28, the J call TRBJ1-1; 7 bases are a match to TRBD1. The V segment lost 6 bases and the J segment 4 bases; nucleotides outside the gene matches: 2. The germline gives CDR1 MDHEN, CDR2 SYDVKM. The CDR3 runs to 12 residues. For the CDR3, the DNA is TGTGCCAGCAGGGACAGGACCACTGAAGCTTTCTTT. This sequence encodes CASRDRTTEAFF.

The rearrangement links TRBV30 to TRBJ2-3; no clear D gene. CDR1 is GTSNPN, CDR2 SVGIG, per germline (reference sequence). Trimming stripped 2 bases from V and 8 bases from J, with 11 bases between. This CDR3 spans 12 amino acids. The CDR3 here is CAWSHPAGTQYF. The CDR3, as DNA: TGTGCCTGGAGTCACCCGGCCGGTACGCAGTATTTT.

The chain combines TRBV25-1 with TRBJ2-7; maybe TRBD2 (7 bases). The length of the CDR3 is 15 residues. Trimming left V 4 bases short and J 4 bases short, with 17 bases between. CDR1 and CDR2 from the germline V gene are MGHDK and SYGVNS. CDR3 region: CASSVGGLGGYEQYF. In DNA, the CDR3 is TGTGCCAGCAGTGTGGGGGGGCTGGGGGGGTACGAGCAGTACTTC.

A note on this clone: One end of the junction varies from germline; a read error may be responsible. Other DNA sequences in this sample translate to the same CDR3. The chain has TRBV27 and TRBJ2-7; TRBD1 aligns across 8 bases. The CDR3 is made up of 14 amino acids. The germline CDR1 and CDR2 sequences are MNHEY and SMNVEV (reference sequence). In DNA, the CDR3 is TGTGCCAGCAGTCCTCGGACAGGGCCCTATGAGCAGTACTTC. Translated: CASSPRTGPYEQYF.

Relative to its sample, this clone is medium-sized. This chain uses TRBV7-2 with TRBJ2-3; tentative D call: TRBD1 (5 bases). Germline CDR1 is SGHTA and CDR2 is FQGNSA. Trimming left V 0 bases short and J 0 bases short, with 13 bases between. There are 17 residues in the CDR3. This CDR3 is CASSLALRVRSTDTQYF. DNA of the CDR3: TGTGCCAGCAGCTTAGCCCTCAGGGTCCGTAGCACAGATACGCAGTATTTT.

The rearrangement joins TRBV29-1 to TRBJ2-2, with TRBD1 identical over 8 bases. CDR1 and CDR2 from the germline V gene are SQVTM and ANQGSEA. CDR3 length equals 15 residues. The junction had 13 bases not matched to a gene; V was cut back by 6 bases and J by 7 bases. CDR3 in amino acids: CSVPRQGALGGELFF. Written as DNA, the CDR3 is TGCAGCGTCCCACGGCAGGGGGCGTTGGGCGGGGAGCTGTTTTTT.

The genes are TRBV7-9 and TRBJ1-1; possible D gene TRBD1, 5 bases. The germline V and J ends were trimmed by 1 base and 5 bases, with 17 bases remaining between them. Germline assignment: CDR1 SEHNR and CDR2 FQNEAQ (reference sequence). The CDR3 covers 16 residues. The CDR3 DNA sequence: TGTGCCAGCAGCTTAGACCGGACACTAACTGGTACTGAAGCTTTCTTT. Translated, it gives CASSLDRTLTGTEAFF.

The CDR3 here is CASSSAGQGIQPQHF. The CDR3 nucleotides are TGTGCCAGCAGTTCTGCCGGACAGGGGATTCAGCCCCAGCATTTT. V is TRBV28 and J is TRBJ1-5; 9 nucleotides line up with TRBD1. The CDR3 runs 15 residues. After removal of 4 bases from V and 6 bases from J, the junction contained 7 bases not matched to a gene. Germline V gene data show CDR1 as MDHEN and CDR2 as SYDVKM. Full variable domain (outside the CDR3, taken from reference TRBV28 and TRBJ1-5): DVKVTQSSRYLVKRTGEKVFLECVQDMDHENMFWYRQDPGLGLRLIYFSYDVKMKEKGDIPEGYSVSREKKERFSLILESASTNQTSMYLCASSSAGQGIQPQHFGDGTRLSIL.

This clone was seen only once. The chain employs TRBV2 and TRBJ2-3, with unresolved D. The germline CDR1 and CDR2 sequences are SNHLY and FYNNEI. V lost 6 bases to trimming and J lost 2 bases, with 15 bases between them. This CDR3 is 15 amino acids long. CDR3 sequence: CASSPDTAYTDTQYF. Here the CDR3 DNA reads TGTGCCAGCAGCCCCGATACAGCCTACACAGATACGCAGTATTTT. Based on the CDR3 plus reference TRBV2 and TRBJ2-3, the full variable domain is EPEVTQTPSHQVTQMGQEVILRCVPISNHLYFYWYRQILGQKVEFLVSFYNNEISEKSEIFDDQFSVERPDGSNFTLKIRSTKLEDSAMYFCASSPDTAYTDTQYFGPGTRLTVL.

This clone is classed as medium-sized (0.01 to 0.1%). The V and J genes are TRBV21-1 and TRBJ1-2; TRBD1, as called in the table, went unchecked against the DNA. TRBV21-1 is a pseudogene. CDR3 length: 15 amino acids. The CDR3 sequence: CASSKAGTGDRGYTF. The CDR3, as DNA: TGTGCCAGCAGCAAAGCTGGGACAGGGGATCGCGGCTACACCTTC.

The chain has TRBV5-1 and TRBJ2-1; D possibly matches TRBD1 or TRBD2 (7 bases each). The CDR3 loop spans 15 amino acids. Germline CDR1 reads SGHRS; CDR2 reads YFSETQ. V was shortened by 0 bases and J by 7 bases, with 14 bases between the two germline ends. CDR3 nucleotide sequence: TGCGCCAGCAGCTTGGAGGGAGGGGGCGGAAATGAGCAGTTCTTC. Translating gives CASSLEGGGGNEQFF.

The chain joins TRBV4-1 to TRBJ1-5; D is ambiguous. Germline V gene data show CDR1 as MGHRA and CDR2 as YSYEKL. V was pared by 6 bases and J by 3 bases, with 9 bases between. CDR3 length: 13 residues. The CDR3 DNA follows: TGCGCCAGCAGTTACAAGGCCAATCAGCCCCAGCATTTT. Encoded protein: CASSYKANQPQHF.

Points on this clone: The sample carries other DNA sequences with the same CDR3. V is TRBV6-5 and J is TRBJ2-7; 11 bases fit TRBD2. Looked up from germline, CDR1 is MNHEY and CDR2 is SVGAGI. J gave up 3 bases and V 3 bases, and 1 base lay outside the gene matches. The CDR3 length is 14 residues. CDR3 sequence (DNA): TGTGCCAGCAGTTATCTAGCGGGAGGCTACGAGCAGTACTTC. This translates into CASSYLAGGYEQYF.

Worth noting for this clone: This same CDR3 is encoded by further DNA sequences in the sample. The rearrangement links TRBV9 to TRBJ2-7; 7 bases are shared with TRBD2. J was trimmed by 3 bases and V by 0 bases; bases with no gene match: 6. The CDR3 covers 15 residues. In germline, CDR1 is SGDLS, CDR2 YYNGEE. The CDR3 DNA is TGTGCCAGCAGCGTAGATCCGGGGGGACTCTACGAGCAGTACTTC. This encodes CASSVDPGGLYEQYF.

V and J are TRBV5-1 and TRBJ2-1, with D perhaps matching TRBD1 (6 bases). The germline gives CDR1 SGHRS, CDR2 YFSETQ. Trimming cost V 4 bases and J 2 bases, with 16 bases left between them. The CDR3 spans 16 residues. CDR3 amino acids: CASSPSGGGAYNEQFF. CDR3 in DNA: TGCGCCAGCAGCCCCTCTGGGGGCGGAGCCTACAATGAGCAGTTCTTC.

The rearrangement joins TRBV21-1 to TRBJ2-1. TRBV21-1 is tagged as a pseudogene. This CDR3 spans 12 amino acids. CDR3 amino acids: CASSHRGCEQFF. Written as DNA, the CDR3 is TGTGCCAGCAGCCACAGAGGTTGTGAGCAGTTCTTC.

This clone appeared a single time. The chain has TRBV6-5 and TRBJ1-6, with D perhaps matching TRBD1 (5 bases). The CDR3 consists of 10 residues. The V and J ends lost 8 bases and 15 bases respectively, with 11 bases between them. The germline V gene encodes CDR1 MNHEY and CDR2 SVGAGI. CDR3 in amino acids: CASRGRSLHF. The CDR3 nucleotides read TGTGCCAGCCGGGGGAGAAGCCTCCACTTT.

The chain couples TRBV6-1 to TRBJ1-4; D is ambiguous. Germline CDR1 MNHNS, CDR2 SASEGT. This CDR3 is built from 16 residues. V was pared by 0 bases and J by 8 bases, with 16 bases between. The CDR3 sequence is CASSEALDGLKEKLFF. The CDR3 coding sequence is TGTGCCAGCAGTGAAGCCTTGGACGGTCTCAAAGAAAAACTGTTTTTT.